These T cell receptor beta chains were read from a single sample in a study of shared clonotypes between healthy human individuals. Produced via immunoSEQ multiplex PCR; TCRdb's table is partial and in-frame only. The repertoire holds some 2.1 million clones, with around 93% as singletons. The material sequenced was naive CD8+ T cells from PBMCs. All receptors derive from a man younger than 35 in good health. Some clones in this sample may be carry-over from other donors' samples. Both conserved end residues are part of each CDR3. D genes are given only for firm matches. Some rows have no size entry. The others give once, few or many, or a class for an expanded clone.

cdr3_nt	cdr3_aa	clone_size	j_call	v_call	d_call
TGTGCCAGTAGTCCTAGCGGGATAGATACGCAGTATTTT	CASSPSGIDTQYF	-	TRBJ2-3	TRBV19	TRBD2
TGTGCCAGCAGCTTATTAGCGGGAGGCCCCTCCTACGAGCAGTACTTC	CASSLLAGGPSYEQYF	-	TRBJ2-7	TRBV7-2	TRBD2
TGTGCCAGCAGCATCAGACAGGGGTGGGTCACCGGGGAGCTGTTTTTT	CASSIRQGWVTGELFF	-	TRBJ2-2	TRBV7-9	TRBD1
TGTGCCAGCAGCTTTTTGGCAGGGGAGGTTATTGGAAACACCATATATTTT	CASSFLAGEVIGNTIYF	-	TRBJ1-3	TRBV11-2	-
TGTGCCAGCAGCTTTGGGATGGGGCAAGAGACCCAGTACTTC	CASSFGMGQETQYF	-	TRBJ2-5	TRBV11-2	-
TGCGCCAGCAGCCAAGATTGGGGGGAGAGATCCTACGAGCAGTACTTC	CASSQDWGERSYEQYF	-	TRBJ2-7	TRBV4-3	-
TGCGCCAGCAGCCAGAAGACAGGGGGAAATGAGCAGTTCTTC	CASSQKTGGNEQFF	-	TRBJ2-1	TRBV4-1	TRBD1
TGTGCCAGCAGTTTATGGGGGACTGCCTCCGAGCAGTACTTC	CASSLWGTASEQYF	-	TRBJ2-7	TRBV27	-
TGTGCCAGCAGCTTAAAAGGGGAGACTGAAGCTTTCTTT	CASSLKGETEAFF	-	TRBJ1-1	TRBV12-1	-
TGCGCCAGCAGCGGCTGGACGGGGGGCGCCCTCAATGAGCAGTTCTTC	CASSGWTGGALNEQFF	-	TRBJ2-1	TRBV5-1	-
TGTGCCAGCAGCTTAGACCTAGCGGGAGGGTATGCAAATGAGCAGTTCTTC	CASSLDLAGGYANEQFF	-	TRBJ2-1	TRBV11-2	TRBD2
TGTGCCAGCAGCTTAGATCGATTACGGGTTAGAGGGTCCCCCTACGAGCAGTACTTC	CASSLDRLRVRGSPYEQYF	-	TRBJ2-7	TRBV11-2	-
TGTGCCAGCAGCTTAAAGGGGTCTACCTACAATGAGCAGTTCTTC	CASSLKGSTYNEQFF	-	TRBJ2-1	TRBV7-6	-
TGTGCCATCAGGCAGGGTTATGAAGCTTTCTTT	CAIRQGYEAFF	-	TRBJ1-1	TRBV10-3	-
TGTGCCAGCAGGGCGGACAGGGGGGGCGGAACCCAGTACTTC	CASRADRGGGTQYF	-	TRBJ2-5	TRBV28	TRBD1
TGTGCCAGTAGTATTGGGACAGGGGGCGAGCAGTACTTC	CASSIGTGGEQYF	few	TRBJ2-7	TRBV19	TRBD1
TGTGCCAGCAGTGACGGCAAATCTATGGACGAAAAACTGTTTTTT	CASSDGKSMDEKLFF	once	TRBJ1-4	TRBV2	-